This T cell receptor (beta chain) was identified in a study of human T cells and chemical hapten exposure. General study points: Because all patients had alopecia, their immune responses might differ from healthy ones. A positive correlation with patch test score was shown by PT1 expanded TCR counts.

The CDR3 spans 18 residues. Germline V lookup: CDR1 SEHNR, CDR2 FQNEAQ (reference sequence). Trimming removed 10 bases from V and 6 bases from J; junction bases left unmatched: 21. Described time point: pre-sensitization, week 0. The sample's treatment: therapeutic diphenylcyclopropenone sensitization with weekly scalp DPC. From whole blood left unfractionated, total RNA was extracted. In TCRdb, the RACE reads were re-called with MiXCR into one record per CDR3 protein. Of about 80,000 distinct CDR3 sequences listed, about 15% were seen once; the top ten hold 3.5% to 6%. A few counts support this clonotype. As yet, its antigen is unknown.

Sequenced material: whole blood, taken in connection with sensitization to the hapten diphenylcyclopropenone (DPC). V usage is TRBV7-9 and J usage is TRBJ2-2; the match to TRBD2 covers 9 bases. This sequence was found in a woman aged 45-65 years with alopecia areata. Some clones in this sample may be carry-over from other donors' samples. CDR3 in amino acids: CANTPPIAGESPSGELFF. Here the CDR3 DNA reads TGTGCCAACACACCGCCTATAGCGGGAGAGAGCCCGTCCGGGGAGCTGTTTTTT.